This T cell receptor (beta chain) was captured by sequencing in a study of response to subunit inactivated influenza vaccine. Study-wide results and limits: Authors suggested few new T cells are recruited by each seasonal influenza vaccination.

TCRdb analysed the RT-PCR reads with MiXCR anew, one entry per CDR3 protein. Found here are roughly 700,000 distinct CDR3 sequences, around 13% of them singletons; the top ten hold around 6.5%. This clonotype was counted a few times. Antigen specificity is unknown. V trimming: 4 bases; J trimming: 3 bases; junction bases outside the gene matches: 6. In germline, CDR1 is SGHRS, CDR2 YFSETQ. The CDR3 consists of 15 residues. The chain combines TRBV5-1 with TRBJ2-3, with TRBD1 matching 9 bases. The receptor was derived from a man in his forties or fifties who received an inactivated influenza vaccine. The sequences come from PBMCs from blood, collected 14 to 15 days before vaccination. CDR3 nucleotide sequence: TGCGCCAGCAGCAAGGACAGGGGTTCAACAGATACGCAGTATTTT. Its protein is CASSKDRGSTDTQYF.